The 6 T cell receptor beta chains below were found in one sample sequenced in a study of CD8 T cells in ankylosing spondylitis listed by TCRdb under 2017. To prepare the library, 5' RACE was applied. The sequencing machine was an Illumina HiSeq 2500. The public reads were reprocessed in TCRdb via fastp at Q25 and MiXCR, keeping in-frame beta chains. Every distinct CDR3 protein forms one entry, paired with its most common genes and DNA. Across this sample there are around 30,000 distinct CDR3 sequences, with approximately 7.1% seen only once. The top ten constitute over 9.5% of the sample. Material for sequencing was blood, either unsorted or a sorted T cell fraction (not recorded which). These receptors were obtained from a male donor with ankylosing spondylitis or in good health (not recorded which).

In its sample, this clonotype was seen many times. The chain's CDR3 is CASNSVANTGELFF. CDR3 coding DNA: TGCGCCAGCAACTCCGTGGCGAACACCGGGGAGCTGTTTTTT. The chain joins TRBV10-2 to TRBJ2-2; no reliable D call. This CDR3 has 14 residues. The V and J ends lost 7 bases and 0 bases respectively, with 9 bases between them. Germline V gene data show CDR1 as WSHSY and CDR2 as SAAADI.

This clonotype appeared a few times. The junction departs from the called germline gene at one end, perhaps through a read error. The chain recombines TRBV12-3 or TRBV12-4 with TRBJ2-2; possible D gene TRBD1, 6 bases. This CDR3 comprises 18 residues. CDR3 residues: CTSWGNIDRRTNTGELFF. DNA for the CDR3: TGTACCAGCTGGGGGAACATAGACAGGAGGACGAACACCGGGGAGCTGTTTTTT.

This clonotype was seen repeatedly, ten times or more. The V call is TRBV12-3 or TRBV12-4, the J call TRBJ2-5, with D perhaps TRBD1 (6 bases). V was clipped by 3 bases and J by 5 bases, with 13 bases between them. This CDR3 contains 14 residues. The DNA for the CDR3 is TGTGCCAGCAGTTTGGAAAGGGGGTCGGAGACCCAGTACTTC. Translated, it gives CASSLERGSETQYF.

The gene calls are TRBV7-2 and TRBJ1-5, with 8 positions matching TRBD1. The CDR3 totals 15 residues. With 0 bases clipped from V and 6 bases from J, the junction kept 4 bases outside the gene matches. Looked up from germline, CDR1 is SGHTA and CDR2 is FQGNSA. CDR3 protein: CASSLAWTGIQPQHF. The DNA of the CDR3 is TGTGCCAGCAGCTTAGCGTGGACAGGGATTCAGCCCCAGCATTTT.

This clonotype was seen at least ten times. This sequence joins TRBV15 and TRBJ1-5; 9 bases are a match to TRBD1. This CDR3 has 14 residues. The germline CDR1 and CDR2 sequences are LNHNV and YYDKDF (reference sequence). Trimming at V came to 3 bases and at J to 8 bases, leaving 5 bases not matched to a gene. For the CDR3, the DNA is TGTGCCACCAGCAGCGGGACAGGGAGGGAGCCCCAGCATTTT. It specifies CATSSGTGREPQHF. Full variable domain (outside the CDR3, taken from reference TRBV15 and TRBJ1-5): DAMVIQNPRYQVTQFGKPVTLSCSQTLNHNVMYWYQQKSSQAPKLLFHYYDKDFNNEADTPDNFQSRRPNTSFCFLDIRSPGLGDTAMYLCATSSGTGREPQHFGDGTRLSIL.

Remarks on this clonotype: A much larger clone is a single base away; this may be a read error. The rearrangement uses TRBV7-9 and TRBJ2-7, with 10 bases lining up with TRBD1. This CDR3 spans 13 amino acids. CDR1 is SEHNR, CDR2 FQNEAQ, per germline (reference sequence). CDR3 DNA sequence: TGTGTCAGCAGCACGGGACAGGGGTACTCGCAGTACTTC. Protein product: CVSSTGQGYSQYF.